This T cell receptor beta chain was documented in a study of cytomegalovirus exposure and HLA in healthy donors (dated by TCRdb to about 2017). Background on the whole study: An earlier analysis of 550 to 700 of the donors reported 250 to 350 Gb of sequence data and some 100 million unique TCR beta sequences from approximately 180 million T cells. Roughly 300 gigabases of sequencing data and tens of millions of unique TCR sequences made up an early release that covered fewer than 650 HLA-typed donors. The genetic ancestry cluster associated with self-reported Caucasian donors included 81% of the roughly 400 genotyped donors. The aim of the study was to test whether cataloging public T cell receptors could identify signatures of past pathogen exposure. The study profiled the T cell repertoires of fewer than 850 subjects by immunosequencing and related them to cytomegalovirus serostatus. Along with the approximately 700-subject first cohort, a separate validation cohort of over 90 different subjects was used. The study combined high-throughput TCR immunosequencing, statistical association of individual TCRs with disease status, and machine learning to predict cytomegalovirus infection status. To study patterns of TCR occurrence, a later analysis re-analyzed previously published TCR beta repertoires from 700 or so donors and added high-resolution HLA genotyping. The later analysis used no new phenotypic data to find candidate immune exposures, relying instead on TCR beta sequences and their occurrence across donors. In an earlier analysis of about 590 of the donors, high-throughput TCR beta sequencing was used to judge whether each TCR beta V gene segment behaved as functional or pseudogenic. Donor age, sex, ethnicity and CMV serostatus were compiled alongside the repertoire data. Genome-wide SNP genotypes for about three fifths of the roughly 670 donors were used in a later genetic analysis, which treated that subset as a discovery cohort. All discovery cohort repertoires had been generated using a single sequencing platform. HLA typing included class I and class II loci at four-digit resolution. The number of typed donors differed by locus: roughly 629-640 for A, B, C, DRB1 and DQB1; 522 for DQA1; some 590 for DPA1; and roughly 450 for DPB1. A few DR-DQ haplotypes were treated as single units for association and clustering because of strong linkage in the cohort. Across around 400 genotyped donors of the cohort, an average of roughly 200,000 unique TCR beta nucleotide sequences per donor were sequenced, and 15% to 20% of those sequences were non-productive. Overall results and qualifications from the work: Linkage disequilibrium might explain the correlated functional status among segregating V segments, but an unknown experimental factor could not be excluded. Three of the identified cytomegalovirus-associated TCR beta chains were confirmed in vitro to be specific for cytomegalovirus antigens. Most CMV-associated TCR beta chains appeared to be HLA-restricted in a later analysis, and the HLA associations seemed to be driven largely by CMV exposure. Some IMGT-functional V segments, including TRBV6-2 and TRBV6-3, could not be distinguished by the 87-base-pair reads and were therefore excluded. In a later genetic analysis, a missense DCLRE1C variant was associated with V-gene and J-gene trimming of TCR beta chains, and the association was replicated in an independent cohort. A later genetic analysis reported fewer N-insertions in productive TCRs among donors in an Asian-associated ancestry cluster than the roughly 650-donor mean. A later analysis reported that several top co-occurrence clusters appeared linked to parvovirus B19, influenza, CMV and Epstein-Barr virus. When HLA alleles, especially DR and DQ, strongly co-occurred, TCR associations were difficult to assign to individual alleles. Presence/absence analyses assumed roughly uniform sequencing depth across donors, an assumption that may not hold. The authors suggested that the approach could potentially be generalized to other disease states and immunological phenotypes. Most TCR sequences were observed very rarely across donors, whereas some public TCRs were present in many individuals. A further reported finding was that TCR beta sequences accurately predicted the HLA-A and HLA-B alleles for most subjects in the first cohort. Specific HLA alleles were associated with about 17,000 TCR beta sequences at a false discovery rate of 0.05 in a later analysis. The classifier was reported to diagnose cytomegalovirus status with high specificity and sensitivity in both the original cohort and the validation cohort. Immune exposure information for the cohort was limited to CMV serostatus. In a later analysis, HLA-associated TCR beta chains showed more clonal expansion and lower generation probabilities than non-associated chains that were equally common. In an earlier analysis of about 540 of the donors, most TCR beta V segments were observed in productive rearrangements about 87% or about 30% of the time, broadly matching IMGT annotations. The study listed 164 TCR beta chains as associated with cytomegalovirus. The earlier analysis of 587 of the donors excluded around 17 rarely observed V segments, including chromosome 9 orphons, because counts were too low. Only TCR beta chains were sequenced in this cohort, and the absence of alpha or paired-chain data limited detectable features. Because HLA typing was missing for some donors at each locus, association tests included only the typed subset. According to a later analysis, TCR association rates differed among HLA loci, with DRB1 alleles showing the most associated TCRs and HLA-C alleles showing the fewest. A group of highly shared sequence variants was considered likely to be a technical artifact of the sequencing pipeline.

The germline V gene (reference sequence) specifies LNHDA as CDR1 and SQIVND as CDR2. The CDR3 runs 13 residues from the cysteine to the phenylalanine. Only CDR3 DNA remains: 39 bases, in frame from the first base. Unmatched junction bases come to 7, with V trimmed by 3 bases and J by 10 bases. In the case of this clone: Its antigen remains unidentified. No base quality values were provided; no much bigger clone lies one nucleotide off.

The cohort comprised 670 or so healthy bone marrow donors. At the time of sampling, all cohort members were nominally healthy, though unrecorded immune exposures were likely present. The donor tested CMV seropositive and was one of the 289 seropositive cohort members. Each donor provided a peripheral blood sample, and peripheral blood mononuclear cells were used for TCR beta sequencing. Genomic DNA extraction from the blood cell samples was performed with the Qiagen DNeasy Blood Extraction Kit. To prepare the library, the immunoSEQ multiplex PCR assay was applied. The multiplex PCR relied on a mix of 60 forward primers for TCR Vbeta segments and 13 reverse primers for TCR Jbeta segments. A multiplex PCR assay on genomic DNA amplified the CDR3 region of rearranged TCR beta genes. The amplified TCR beta libraries were sequenced on the Illumina HiSeq System as 87-base-pair reads. The study's processing was this. Across the roughly 700 repertoires, a later analysis counted around 80 million unique TCR beta chains, roughly 11 million of which were shared by at least two donors. Raw reads were error-corrected and collapsed into unique sequences with a nearest-neighbor algorithm that merged closely related sequences to remove PCR and sequencing errors. Alignment of CDR3 sequences to IMGT reference sequences was used to assign V, D and J gene segments. For a sequence to be retained, a match of at least six nucleotides was required to both a V gene segment and a J gene segment. A rearrangement counted as productive if the CDR3 had no stop codons and remained in frame with V and J, and every other rearrangement counted as non-productive. Following IMGT convention, CDR3 was defined as the stretch from the second conserved V-encoded cysteine up to the conserved J-encoded phenylalanine. Sequences without an unambiguous match to a single V gene segment were excluded from the earlier analysis of approximately 600 of the donors. In an earlier analysis of roughly 600 of the donors, a V segment was called functional when productive rearrangements were above 56.7%, and segregating when the standard deviation between donors exceeded 5%. A statistical classification framework was built for diagnosing cytomegalovirus status from the catalog of TCR beta chain sequences. A later analysis assigned V and J genes by comparing TCR nucleotide sequences with IMGT/GENE-DB human TR gene sequences. Using the TCRdist pipeline, a later analysis assigned CDR3 sequences along with most-parsimonious VDJ recombination scenarios. In a later analysis, every TCR beta chain was defined by the combination of its CDR3 amino acid sequence and its V-gene family, and reads without a unique V-gene family were dropped. To address suspected cross-contamination and a sequencing artifact, a later analysis removed roughly 580 highly shared, low-generation-probability nucleotide sequences. In a later analysis, a clonal expansion index was calculated for each public chain from normalized within-repertoire ranks of inferred template counts. In a later analysis, generation probabilities were computed using a VDJ recombination model fitted to out-of-frame rearrangements, and the results were checked against IGoR. Hypergeometric tests were used in a later analysis to score TCR-TCR, TCR-HLA and TCR-CMV co-occurrence, with a repertoire-size bias correction applied to the TCR pairs. False discovery rates were estimated in a later analysis by permuting HLA or CMV assignments 20 times. In a later analysis, co-occurring TCRs were grouped using DBSCAN, with TCRdist sequence similarity added in when clustering inside HLA-allele-positive subsets. Repertoires with fewer than 30,000 or more than 120,000 public chains were left out of co-occurrence clustering, as were a handful of repertoires with anomalous nucleotide sharing. TCRdb took this table from immuneACCESS and kept in-frame rearrangements with V and J called. Such tables lack part of the clones; where checked against another copy, unresolved V genes explain under half of the gap, and the rest is unexplained. Clone size and the V and J calls come from that table; the DNA yielded D and trimming. A total of around 190,000 clones appear in this sample, over 70% of them only once. The biggest ten clones account for less than 4% of the sample.

The sequence was collected from a woman aged 25-40 years in good health and CMV-seropositive. The sequence joins TRBV19 to TRBJ1-1, with 8 bases aligning to TRBD1. The sequencing sample was made of PBMCs. The DNA sequence reads TGTGCCAGTAGTATCACCCAGGGGGCTGGAGCTTTCTTT. Its amino acids are CASSITQGAGAFF.